The text below deals with one T cell receptor (beta chain). This specimen belongs to a study of CD8+CD57+ T cells in acquired aplastic anemia. Study context: CD4+ cells from healthy donors averaged about 10.8 million reads.

Genomic DNA constituted the template upon which TCR beta VDJ and CDR3 profiling was performed. TCRdb recomputed calls from the reads with MiXCR, one row per CDR3 protein. The sample carries 150,000 to 200,000 distinct CDR3 sequences, 45% to 50% recorded once. Per the germline V gene, CDR1 is SGHTA and CDR2 is FQGTGA. This CDR3 has 17 residues. The ends were cut back, 0 bases at V and 2 bases at J, with 17 bases in the middle. This clonotype originated in a human donor in good health. The source material was sorted CD4+, CD8+, or CD8+CD57+ T cells (not recorded which) from PBMCs. The chain recombines TRBV7-3 with TRBJ2-7, with D possibly TRBD2 on 6 matching bases. CDR3 residues: CASSLTPTGRGTYEQYF. Here the CDR3 DNA reads TGTGCCAGCAGCTTAACGCCGACGGGACGGGGGACCTACGAGCAGTACTTC.